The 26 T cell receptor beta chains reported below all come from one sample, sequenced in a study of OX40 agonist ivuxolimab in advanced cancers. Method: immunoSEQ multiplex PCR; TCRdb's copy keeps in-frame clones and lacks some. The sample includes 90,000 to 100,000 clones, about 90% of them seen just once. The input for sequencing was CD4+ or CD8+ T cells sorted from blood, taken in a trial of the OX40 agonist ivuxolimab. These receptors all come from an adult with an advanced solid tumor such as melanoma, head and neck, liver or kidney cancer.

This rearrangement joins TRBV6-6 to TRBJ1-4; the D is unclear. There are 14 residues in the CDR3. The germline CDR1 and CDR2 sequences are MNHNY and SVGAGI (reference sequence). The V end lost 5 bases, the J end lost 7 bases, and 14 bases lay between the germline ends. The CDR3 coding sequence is TGTGCCAGCAGTAGTGGAACGGTCCCTGAAAAACTGTTTTTT. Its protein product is CASSSGTVPEKLFF.

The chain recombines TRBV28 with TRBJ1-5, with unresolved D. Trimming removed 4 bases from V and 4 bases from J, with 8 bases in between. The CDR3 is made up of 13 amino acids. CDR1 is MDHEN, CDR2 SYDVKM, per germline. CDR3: CASSSVGNQPQHF. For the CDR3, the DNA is TGTGCCAGCAGTTCGGTAGGAAATCAGCCCCAGCATTTT.

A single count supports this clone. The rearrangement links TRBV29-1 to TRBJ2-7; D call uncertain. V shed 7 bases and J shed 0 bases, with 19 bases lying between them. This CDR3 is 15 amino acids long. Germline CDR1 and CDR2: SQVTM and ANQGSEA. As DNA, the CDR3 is TGCAGCGGCTACAACCCCCTTGGGAACTCCTACGAGCAGTACTTC. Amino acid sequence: CSGYNPLGNSYEQYF.

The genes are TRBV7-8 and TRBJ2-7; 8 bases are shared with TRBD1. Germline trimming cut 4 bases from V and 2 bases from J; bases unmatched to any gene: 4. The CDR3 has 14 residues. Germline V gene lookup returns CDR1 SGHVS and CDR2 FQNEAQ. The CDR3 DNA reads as TGTGCCAGCAGCTCCCGGGACAGGACCTACGAGCAGTACTTC. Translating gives CASSSRDRTYEQYF.

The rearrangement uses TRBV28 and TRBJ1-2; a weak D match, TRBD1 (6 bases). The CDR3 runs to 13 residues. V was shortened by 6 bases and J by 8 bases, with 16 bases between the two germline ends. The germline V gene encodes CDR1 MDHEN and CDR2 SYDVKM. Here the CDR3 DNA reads TGTGCCAGCAGAGACAGGAGTGACTTGGGCTACACCTTC. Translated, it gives CASRDRSDLGYTF.

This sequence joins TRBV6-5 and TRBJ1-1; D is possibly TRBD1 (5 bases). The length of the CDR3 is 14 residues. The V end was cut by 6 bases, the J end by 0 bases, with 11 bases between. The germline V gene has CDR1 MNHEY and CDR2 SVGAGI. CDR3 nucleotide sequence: TGTGCCAGCAGCACCGGGACGGTGAACACTGAAGCTTTCTTT. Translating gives CASSTGTVNTEAFF.

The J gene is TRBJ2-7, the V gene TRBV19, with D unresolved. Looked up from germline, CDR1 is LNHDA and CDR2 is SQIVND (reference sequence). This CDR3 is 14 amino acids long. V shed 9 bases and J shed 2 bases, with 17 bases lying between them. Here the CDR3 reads CASPKKDRTYEQYF. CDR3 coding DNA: TGTGCCAGCCCGAAGAAGGACCGTACCTACGAGCAGTACTTC.

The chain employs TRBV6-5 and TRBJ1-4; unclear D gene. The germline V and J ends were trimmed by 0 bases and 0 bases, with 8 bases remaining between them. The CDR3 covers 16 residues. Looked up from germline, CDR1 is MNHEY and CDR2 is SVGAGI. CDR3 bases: TGTGCCAGCAGTTACTCGAAAGGGTCAACTAATGAAAAACTGTTTTTT. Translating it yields CASSYSKGSTNEKLFF.

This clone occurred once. CDR3 residues: CAVRDRGTDTQYF. The CDR3 region has the DNA TGTGCCGTCCGGGACAGGGGCACAGATACGCAGTATTTT. V gene TRBV10-3 combines with J gene TRBJ2-3; TRBD1 matches 9 bases. This CDR3 region has 13 residues. Germline CDR1 reads ENHRY; CDR2 reads SYGVKD. The V and J ends lost 11 bases and 1 base, in that order; junction bases with no gene match: 4.

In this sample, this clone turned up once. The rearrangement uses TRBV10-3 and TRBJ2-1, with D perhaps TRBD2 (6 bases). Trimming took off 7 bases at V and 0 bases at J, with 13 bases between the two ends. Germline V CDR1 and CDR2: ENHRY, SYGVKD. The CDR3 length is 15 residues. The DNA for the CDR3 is TGTGCCATCAAAGGGGCGGGGTCCTCCTACAATGAGCAGTTCTTC. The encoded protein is CAIKGAGSSYNEQFF.

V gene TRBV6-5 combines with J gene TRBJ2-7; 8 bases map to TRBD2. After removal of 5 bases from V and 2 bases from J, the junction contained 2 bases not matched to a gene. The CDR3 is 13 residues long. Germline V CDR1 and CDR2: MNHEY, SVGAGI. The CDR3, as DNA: TGTGCCAGCAGTCGAGCGGGGGCCTACGAGCAGTACTTC. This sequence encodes CASSRAGAYEQYF.

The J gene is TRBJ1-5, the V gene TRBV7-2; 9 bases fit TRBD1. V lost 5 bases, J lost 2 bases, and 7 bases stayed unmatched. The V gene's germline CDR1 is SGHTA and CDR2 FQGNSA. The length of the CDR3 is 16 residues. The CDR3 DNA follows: TGTGCCAGCAGCAGCCGGGACAGGGATGGCAATCAGCCCCAGCATTTT. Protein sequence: CASSSRDRDGNQPQHF.

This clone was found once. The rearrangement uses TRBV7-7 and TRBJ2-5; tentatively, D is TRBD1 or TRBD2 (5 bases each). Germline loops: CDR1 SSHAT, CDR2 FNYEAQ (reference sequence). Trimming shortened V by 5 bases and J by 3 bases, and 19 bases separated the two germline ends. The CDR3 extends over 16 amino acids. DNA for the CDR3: TGTGCCAGCAGCCCTTATGGGGCTGGGACGGAAGAGACCCAGTACTTC. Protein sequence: CASSPYGAGTEETQYF. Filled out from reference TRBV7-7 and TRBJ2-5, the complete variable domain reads GAGVSQSPRYKVTKRGQDVTLRCDPISSHATLYWYQQALGQGPEFLTYFNYEAQPDKSGLPSDRFSAERPEGSISTLTIQRTEQRDSAMYRCASSPYGAGTEETQYFGPGTRLLVL.

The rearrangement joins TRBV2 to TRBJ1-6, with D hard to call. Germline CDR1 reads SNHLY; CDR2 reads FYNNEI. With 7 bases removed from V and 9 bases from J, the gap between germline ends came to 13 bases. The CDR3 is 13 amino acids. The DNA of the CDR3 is TGTGCCAGCATGGAGGGAGGAAGTTCACCCCTCCACTTT. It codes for CASMEGGSSPLHF.

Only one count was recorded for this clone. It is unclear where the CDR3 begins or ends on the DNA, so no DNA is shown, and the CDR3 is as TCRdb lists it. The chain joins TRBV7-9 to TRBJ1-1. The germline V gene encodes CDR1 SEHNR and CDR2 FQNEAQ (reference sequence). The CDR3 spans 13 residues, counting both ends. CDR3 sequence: CASSFGAGTEAFF.

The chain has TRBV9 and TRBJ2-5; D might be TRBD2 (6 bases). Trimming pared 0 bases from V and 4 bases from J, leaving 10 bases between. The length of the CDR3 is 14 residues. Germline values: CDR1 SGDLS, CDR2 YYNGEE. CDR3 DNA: TGTGCCAGCAGCGTAGAAGGCGGGGTAGAGACCCAGTACTTC. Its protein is CASSVEGGVETQYF.

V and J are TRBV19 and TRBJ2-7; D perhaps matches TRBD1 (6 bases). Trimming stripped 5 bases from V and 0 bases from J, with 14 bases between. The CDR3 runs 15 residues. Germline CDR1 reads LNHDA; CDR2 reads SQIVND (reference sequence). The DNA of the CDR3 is TGTGCCAGTAGTGATAGAGGGGGTGTCTCCTACGAGCAGTACTTC. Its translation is CASSDRGGVSYEQYF. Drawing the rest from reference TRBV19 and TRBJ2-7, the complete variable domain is DGGITQSPKYLFRKEGQNVTLSCEQNLNHDAMYWYRQDPGQGLRLIYYSQIVNDFQKGDIAEGYSVSREKKESFPLTVTSAQKNPTAFYLCASSDRGGVSYEQYFGPGTRLTVT.

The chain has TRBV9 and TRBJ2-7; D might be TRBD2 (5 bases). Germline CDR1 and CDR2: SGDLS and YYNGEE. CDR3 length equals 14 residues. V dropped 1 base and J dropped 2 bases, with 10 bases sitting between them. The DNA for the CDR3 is TGTGCCAGCAGCGTATCCGTGGGAGCCTACGAGCAGTACTTC. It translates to CASSVSVGAYEQYF.

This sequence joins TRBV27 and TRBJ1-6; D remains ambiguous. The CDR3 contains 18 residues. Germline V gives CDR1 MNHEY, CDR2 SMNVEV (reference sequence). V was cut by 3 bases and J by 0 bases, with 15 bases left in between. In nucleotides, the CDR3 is TGTGCCAGCAGTTTCCACTCGGGCGGTAGCTCCTATAATTCACCCCTCCACTTT. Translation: CASSFHSGGSSYNSPLHF.

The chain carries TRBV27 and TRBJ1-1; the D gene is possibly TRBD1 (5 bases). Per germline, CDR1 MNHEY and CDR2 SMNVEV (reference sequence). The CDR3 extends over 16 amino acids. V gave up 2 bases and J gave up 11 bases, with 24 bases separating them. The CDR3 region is CASSLGPTGVRGTAFF. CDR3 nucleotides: TGTGCCAGCAGTTTAGGCCCTACAGGCGTGAGGGGTACCGCTTTCTTT.

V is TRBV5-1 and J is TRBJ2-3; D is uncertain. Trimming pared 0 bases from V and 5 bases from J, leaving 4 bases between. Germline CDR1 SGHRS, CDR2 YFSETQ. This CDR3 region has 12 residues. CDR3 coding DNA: TGCGCCAGCAGCTTGGGGCAAGATACGCAGTATTTT. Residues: CASSLGQDTQYF.

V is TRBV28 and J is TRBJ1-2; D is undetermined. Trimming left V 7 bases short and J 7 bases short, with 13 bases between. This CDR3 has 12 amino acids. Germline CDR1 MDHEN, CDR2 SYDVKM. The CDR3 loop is CASIPPEGGYTF. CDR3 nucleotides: TGTGCCAGCATCCCCCCTGAGGGTGGCTACACCTTC.

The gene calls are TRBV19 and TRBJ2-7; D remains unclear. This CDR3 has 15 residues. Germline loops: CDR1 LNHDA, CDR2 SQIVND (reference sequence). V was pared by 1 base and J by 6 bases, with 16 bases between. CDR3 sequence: CASSIGQAVSSEQYF. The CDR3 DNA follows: TGTGCCAGTAGTATAGGGCAGGCGGTCTCTTCCGAGCAGTACTTC.

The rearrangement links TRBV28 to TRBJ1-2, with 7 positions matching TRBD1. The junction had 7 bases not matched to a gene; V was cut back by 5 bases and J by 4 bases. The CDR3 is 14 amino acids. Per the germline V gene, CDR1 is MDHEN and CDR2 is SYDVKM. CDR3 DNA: TGTGCCAGCAGTCGGACAGGCGCTCTCTATGGCTACACCTTC. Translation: CASSRTGALYGYTF.

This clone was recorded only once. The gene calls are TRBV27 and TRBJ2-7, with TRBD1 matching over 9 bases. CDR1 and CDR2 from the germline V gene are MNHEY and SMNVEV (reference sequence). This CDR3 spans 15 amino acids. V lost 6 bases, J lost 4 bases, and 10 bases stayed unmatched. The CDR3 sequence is CASRAGQGLSYEQYF. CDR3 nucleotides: TGTGCCAGCAGGGCCGGACAGGGGCTTTCGTACGAGCAGTACTTC.

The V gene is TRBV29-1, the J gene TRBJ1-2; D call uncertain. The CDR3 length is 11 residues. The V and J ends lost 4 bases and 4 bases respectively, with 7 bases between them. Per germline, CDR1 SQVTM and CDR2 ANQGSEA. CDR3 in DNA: TGCAGCGTTGGGGAGCTCTATGGCTACACCTTC. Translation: CSVGELYGYTF. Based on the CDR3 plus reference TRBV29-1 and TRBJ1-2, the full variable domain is SAVISQKPSRDICQRGTSLTIQCQVDSQVTMMFWYRQQPGQSLTLIATANQGSEATYESGFVIDKFPISRPNLTFSTLTVSNMSPEDSSIYLCSVGELYGYTFGSGTRLTVV.